A selection of T cell receptor beta chains follows, all from one sample in a study of blood T cell repertoires in COVID-19. The data were produced by immunoSEQ multiplex PCR, yet TCRdb's version contains in-frame clones alone and is incomplete. The table has under 300,000 clones, approximately 91% seen once. Sequencing input: PBMCs or T cells enriched from blood (not recorded which). The receptors derive from a woman aged 40-49 years with acute COVID-19. Each CDR3 is given with its conserved first and last residue. The D gene is left open where the match is weak. A clone size is listed for some rows: how often the clone was seen (once, few, many), or a class if it is expanded.

V gene,clone size,D gene,J gene,CDR3 DNA,CDR3 protein
TRBV12-3/TRBV12-4,-,-,TRBJ1-2,TGTGCCAGCAGTAACAGGGTTAACTATGGCTACACCTTC,CASSNRVNYGYTF
TRBV28,-,TRBD1,TRBJ2-7,TGTGCCAGCAGTTCCTCCGGGACAGGGTCGGGCTACGAGCAGTACTTC,CASSSSGTGSGYEQYF
TRBV29-1,-,TRBD2,TRBJ2-3,TGCAGCGTTGAAAGAGCGGGGGCCAAAACAGATACGCAGTATTTT,CSVERAGAKTDTQYF
TRBV7-9,-,-,TRBJ2-3,TGTGCCAGCAGCCCTAGGAAATACATGAGAGATACGCAGTATTTT,CASSPRKYMRDTQYF
TRBV5-1,-,-,TRBJ2-5,TGCGCCAGCAGCCTACTAGTAGGGGAGACCCAGTACTTC,CASSLLVGETQYF
TRBV5-1,-,-,TRBJ1-1,TGCGCCAGCAGCTTGATAGAACTGAACACTGAAGCTTTCTTT,CASSLIELNTEAFF
TRBV19,once,-,TRBJ1-2,TGTGCCAGTACCCCGGGTCGGGGAACCTATGGCTACACCTTC,CASTPGRGTYGYTF
TRBV10-3,-,TRBD2,TRBJ2-3,TGTGCCCTCCGGTCTAGCGGAGGGGATACGCAGTATTTT,CALRSSGGDTQYF
TRBV19,few,-,TRBJ1-1,TGTGCCAGTAGTATCGGGGGGCCGAACACTGAAGCTTTCTTT,CASSIGGPNTEAFF
TRBV10-3,-,-,TRBJ1-1,TGTGCCATCAGTGCCACCGGAGAGGCTTTCTTT,CAISATGEAFF
TRBV13,-,TRBD1,TRBJ2-5,TGTGCCAGCAGCACTGGACAGGGGACGGAGACCCAGTACTTC,CASSTGQGTETQYF
TRBV5-1,-,-,TRBJ1-1,TGCGCCAGCAGCTTGGTTGGGGCCGGAGAGGCTGAAGCTTTCTTT,CASSLVGAGEAEAFF
TRBV4-1,-,-,TRBJ1-2,TGCGCCAGCAGCCGAGAGGCAGTGGCTTTCTATGGCTACACCTTC,CASSREAVAFYGYTF
TRBV24-1,-,-,TRBJ1-3,TGTGCCACCATCCCGGTGGAGGTTTTAGTTGGGATTTTTGAAAACACCATATATTTT,CATIPVEVLVGIFENTIYF
TRBV3-1/TRBV3-2,-,-,TRBJ2-1,TGTGCCAGCAGCCGAGTTAGCGGAGGGAGCTCCTACAATGAGCAGTTCTTC,CASSRVSGGSSYNEQFF
TRBV28,once,-,TRBJ1-4,TGTGCCAGCAGTTCGGGGGTGGGGCGGGCTAATGAAAAACTGTTTTTT,CASSSGVGRANEKLFF
TRBV7-9,once,-,TRBJ1-2,TGTGCCAGCAGTTCAGACAGAGCTAACTATGGCTACACCTTC,CASSSDRANYGYTF
TRBV30,-,TRBD2,TRBJ2-7,TGTGCCTGGAGTGTAGTCAGTGTGGCTAGCGGGGGCGAGCAGTACTTC,CAWSVVSVASGGEQYF
TRBV27,-,-,TRBJ2-5,TGTGCCAGCAGGGGACTGGGAGTGGAGACCCAGTACTTC,CASRGLGVETQYF
TRBV19,-,TRBD2,TRBJ2-1,TGTGCCAGTACCGGTCTAGCGGGAGTCGACAATGAGCAGTTCTTC,CASTGLAGVDNEQFF
TRBV18,-,TRBD1,TRBJ1-1,TGTGCCACCAAGAATGCAGGGGGGACTGAAGCTTTCTTT,CATKNAGGTEAFF
TRBV30,-,TRBD2,TRBJ2-1,TGTGCCTGGATTTGGACTAGCGGGAGGCACAATGAGCAGTTCTTC,CAWIWTSGRHNEQFF
TRBV3-1/TRBV3-2,-,TRBD2,TRBJ2-1,TGTGCCAGCAGCCGAGGGACTAGCGGGAGGAAGGGTGAGCAGTTCTTC,CASSRGTSGRKGEQFF
TRBV7-2,-,TRBD1,TRBJ2-7,TGTGCCAGCAGCTTCCGGGACAGTCTGAACGAGCAGTACTTC,CASSFRDSLNEQYF
TRBV10-3,-,TRBD2,TRBJ2-5,TGTGCCATCAGTGGCAGACTAGCTGAAGAGACCCAGTACTTC,CAISGRLAEETQYF
TRBV12-3/TRBV12-4,-,-,TRBJ2-1,TGTGCCAGCAGTTTCGGTACGAATGAGCAGTTCTTC,CASSFGTNEQFF
TRBV21-1,-,-,TRBJ2-1,TGTGCCAGCAGCAAGCAGGGGCTTAGCTCCTACAATGAGCAGTTCTTC,CASSKQGLSSYNEQFF
TRBV7-2,once,-,TRBJ2-1,TGTGCCAGCAGCTACGACAGAACCTACAATGAGCAGTTCTTC,CASSYDRTYNEQFF
TRBV7-8,-,TRBD2,TRBJ2-3,TGTGCCAGCAGCTTACTAGCGGGATGGGGCAGGACAGATACGCAGTATTTT,CASSLLAGWGRTDTQYF
TRBV30,-,TRBD1,TRBJ2-1,TGTGCCTGGATGCACGGGACAGGCTACAATGAGCAGTTCTTC,CAWMHGTGYNEQFF
TRBV4-1,-,-,TRBJ1-6,TGCGCCAGCAGCCCTCGATCGTCAGGGACCTATAATTCACCCCTCCACTTT,CASSPRSSGTYNSPLHF
TRBV28,-,-,TRBJ1-1,TGTGCCAGCAGCAGCCCCACAGGGTTGGGGAACACTGAAGCTTTCTTT,CASSSPTGLGNTEAFF
TRBV4-1,-,TRBD1,TRBJ1-4,TGCGCCAGCAGCCAAGTTGACAGGGATAATGAAAAACTGTTTTTT,CASSQVDRDNEKLFF
TRBV14,-,-,TRBJ2-1,TGTGCCAGCAGCCACTCCCCAGGACAGTACAATGAGCAGTTCTTC,CASSHSPGQYNEQFF
TRBV7-6,-,TRBD1,TRBJ2-7,TGTGCCAGCAGCTTAGTAGGGTGGATTCCAGGGGGCGAGCAGTACTTC,CASSLVGWIPGGEQYF
TRBV2,-,-,TRBJ1-5,TGTGCCAGCAGGCCGGGTCCTTATAACAATCAGCCCCAGCATTTT,CASRPGPYNNQPQHF
TRBV5-8,-,TRBD1,TRBJ2-2,TGTGCCAGCAGCCACGGACAGGGTATAAACACCGGGGAGCTGTTTTTT,CASSHGQGINTGELFF
TRBV7-2,once,TRBD1,TRBJ2-1,TGTGCCAGCCAGACAGGGGCCTCCTACAATGAGCAGTTCTTC,CASQTGASYNEQFF
TRBV30,once,-,TRBJ1-1,TGTGCCTGGAGAACCGGTCCCAACACTGAAGCTTTCTTT,CAWRTGPNTEAFF
TRBV28,-,TRBD1,TRBJ1-5,TGTGCCAGCAGTTTAAGGCAGGGGGCGGGCAATCAGCCCCAGCATTTT,CASSLRQGAGNQPQHF
TRBV5-5,-,-,TRBJ1-1,TGTGCCAGCAGCTTAGGACTAAGGGGGAACACTGAAGCTTTCTTT,CASSLGLRGNTEAFF
TRBV5-1,once,-,TRBJ2-3,TGCGCCAGCAGCTTGGAATTTGTGGGCCCAGATACGCAGTATTTT,CASSLEFVGPDTQYF
TRBV12-5,-,-,TRBJ2-1,TGTGCTAGTGGTTTGGTCGGAGCCTTGAATGAGCAGTTCTTC,CASGLVGALNEQFF
TRBV18,-,-,TRBJ1-2,TGTGCCAGCTCACCAGTAATAGGGGACTATGGCTACACCTTC,CASSPVIGDYGYTF
TRBV5-1,once,-,TRBJ1-1,TGCGCCAGCAGCGTGACGGGGAACACTGAAGCTTTCTTT,CASSVTGNTEAFF
TRBV2,-,TRBD1,TRBJ2-7,TGTGCCAGCAGCAGACAGGGAGCCTACGAGCAGTACTTC,CASSRQGAYEQYF
TRBV15,few,-,TRBJ1-2,TGTGCCACCAGCAGAGAGGCCGACAGTTCCTCCTATGGCTACACCTTC,CATSREADSSSYGYTF
TRBV5-1,-,TRBD2,TRBJ2-3,TGCGCCAGCAGCTTGAGTAGCGGGCGGGCAGATACGCAGTATTTT,CASSLSSGRADTQYF
TRBV7-8,-,-,TRBJ1-1,TGTGCCAGCAGCGTCAGAAGGAACACTGAAGCTTTCTTT,CASSVRRNTEAFF
TRBV5-6,-,-,TRBJ2-2,TGTGCCAGCAGTTTAGGGGTGACCGGGGAGCTGTTTTTT,CASSLGVTGELFF
TRBV15,-,-,TRBJ1-4,TGTGCCACCAGCGACCGACTGAATAATGAAAAACTGTTTTTT,CATSDRLNNEKLFF
TRBV4-2,-,-,TRBJ1-3,TGTGCCAGCAGCCAAGATGCCACATCTGGAAACACCATATATTTT,CASSQDATSGNTIYF
TRBV19,-,TRBD1,TRBJ1-5,TGTGCCAGTAGTAGGGACAGTAGCAATCAGCCCCAGCATTTT,CASSRDSSNQPQHF
TRBV2,-,TRBD1,TRBJ2-7,TGTGCCAGCAGTGCAGACAGGGGCGAGCAGTACTTC,CASSADRGEQYF